This T cell receptor beta chain was sequenced during a study of blood T cell repertoires in COVID-19. About the research overall: Sample material is recorded as cDNA or gDNA derived from T cells, B-cell-depleted T cells, or PBMCs.

CDR1 and CDR2 from the germline V gene are MDHEN and SYDVKM. The CDR3 spans 15 residues. V dropped 5 bases and J dropped 7 bases, with 20 bases sitting between them. In the original processing: Amplification of reference gene primers provided the estimated nucleated cell counts. Produced via immunoSEQ multiplex PCR; TCRdb's table is partial and in-frame only. The D gene and trimming were derived from the DNA, and the V and J assignments and clone size from that table. The repertoire has about 300,000 clones, less than 85% of them found once; the top ten carry under 2%. Grouping used clinical history reported by participants in a survey and questionnaire. Exposed volunteers were people who met a COVID-19 case within 2 weeks before study entry.

The specimen was PBMCs or T cells enriched from blood (not recorded which). The TCR originated in a woman aged 25 to 39 who had been exposed to COVID-19. The chain couples TRBV28 to TRBJ1-2; a weak D match, TRBD1 (5 bases). The CDR3: CASSPPDTVFFGYTF. Written as DNA, the CDR3 is TGTGCCAGCAGTCCACCGGACACCGTTTTTTTTGGCTACACCTTC.